A selection of T cell receptor beta chains follows, all from one sample in a study of T cell changes during pregnancy in multiple sclerosis. Profiled with immunoSEQ multiplex PCR; TCRdb holds only in-frame clones, not every one. The sample shows 90,000 to 120,000 clones, roughly nine tenths of them seen only once. Sample: peripheral blood, taken after pregnancy. The origin of the receptors is a female donor with multiple sclerosis, enrolled in a pregnancy study. Each CDR3 is given with its conserved first and last residue. Fields, in order: J gene, clone size, V gene, D gene, CDR3 DNA, CDR3 protein. The D gene is left open where the match is weak. The size of a clone is reported for some rows only, either as once, few or many, or as a class for expanded clones.

J: TRBJ2-1
size: .
V: TRBV7-8
D: TRBD2
DNA: TGTGCCAGCAGCTCCTCTAGCGGGGGTCTGTCTGAGCAGTTCTTC
CDR3: CASSSSSGGLSEQFF

J: TRBJ1-1
size: .
V: TRBV27
D: .
DNA: TGTGCCAGCAGTTTAACAGGGTTGAACACTGAAGCTTTCTTT
CDR3: CASSLTGLNTEAFF

J: TRBJ1-2
size: .
V: TRBV7-2
D: .
DNA: TGTGCCAGCAGCTTAGCCGGGACAACCACCTATGGCTACACCTTC
CDR3: CASSLAGTTTYGYTF

J: TRBJ1-5
size: .
V: TRBV21-1
D: .
DNA: TGTGCCAGCAGCAAAACCCGGAAGACAGGGGTGCAGCCCCAGCATTTT
CDR3: CASSKTRKTGVQPQHF

J: TRBJ2-7
size: .
V: TRBV27
D: TRBD2
DNA: TGTGCCAGCAGTTTCCGGGCAGCGGGGGCCCCCTACGAGCAGTACTTC
CDR3: CASSFRAAGAPYEQYF

J: TRBJ1-1
size: .
V: TRBV18
D: .
DNA: TGTGCCAGCTCCCCGGAGGGGTGGGAAGCTTTCTTT
CDR3: CASSPEGWEAFF

J: TRBJ1-4
size: .
V: TRBV27
D: TRBD1
DNA: TGTGCCAGCGGGATAGGACAGGGGTATGCAACTAATGAAAAACTGTTTTTT
CDR3: CASGIGQGYATNEKLFF

J: TRBJ1-4
size: .
V: TRBV10-3
D: .
DNA: TGTGCCATCAGTGAGAGGATTCAGGTTAATGAAAAACTGTTTTTT
CDR3: CAISERIQVNEKLFF

J: TRBJ1-5
size: once
V: TRBV6-6
D: .
DNA: TGTGCCAGCAGTTACTCAATCAGGGGTGATCAGCCCCAGCATTTT
CDR3: CASSYSIRGDQPQHF

J: TRBJ2-3
size: .
V: TRBV6-5
D: .
DNA: TGTGCCAGCAGTTACTCGAGCTTAAGCACAGATACGCAGTATTTT
CDR3: CASSYSSLSTDTQYF

J: TRBJ2-5
size: .
V: TRBV2
D: TRBD1
DNA: TGTGCCAGCATACCACAGGGGGCGCGGGAGACCCAGTACTTC
CDR3: CASIPQGARETQYF

J: TRBJ2-3
size: .
V: TRBV6-1
D: .
DNA: TGTGCCAGCAGTGATACCAGGGGCACAGATACGCAGTATTTT
CDR3: CASSDTRGTDTQYF

J: TRBJ2-1
size: .
V: TRBV6-4
D: .
DNA: TGTGCCAGCAGTGACTCGTTAGCGCGACGAAATGAGCAGTTCTTC
CDR3: CASSDSLARRNEQFF

J: TRBJ2-5
size: once
V: TRBV5-1
D: .
DNA: TGCGCCAGCAGCTCCCCCTCGGAGACCCAGTACTTC
CDR3: CASSSPSETQYF

J: TRBJ1-4
size: .
V: TRBV5-6
D: TRBD1
DNA: TGTGCCAGCAGCCCAGACAGGGGTCTCCAGAATGAAAAACTGTTTTTT
CDR3: CASSPDRGLQNEKLFF

J: TRBJ1-4
size: .
V: TRBV5-1
D: TRBD1
DNA: TGCGCCAGCAGCTGGGGGGACAGGGATAATGAAAAACTGTTTTTT
CDR3: CASSWGDRDNEKLFF

J: TRBJ1-3
size: .
V: TRBV5-4
D: TRBD1
DNA: TGTGCCGGCGGGACAGACTCTGGAAACACCATATATTTT
CDR3: CAGGTDSGNTIYF

J: TRBJ2-1
size: .
V: TRBV11-3
D: .
DNA: TGTGCCAGCAGCGCCGGAGGCGGTGAGCAGTTCTTC
CDR3: CASSAGGGEQFF

J: TRBJ2-7
size: .
V: TRBV6-5
D: TRBD2
DNA: TGTGCCAGCAGTCCTTACGGGGGGTCCTACGAGCAGTACTTC
CDR3: CASSPYGGSYEQYF

J: TRBJ2-7
size: .
V: TRBV9
D: TRBD1
DNA: TGTGCCAGCAGCCTCGGACAGGGCTACGAGCAGTACTTC
CDR3: CASSLGQGYEQYF

J: TRBJ2-7
size: once
V: TRBV27
D: .
DNA: TGTGCCAGCAGTTGGGGGCCGATCTACGAGCAGTACTTC
CDR3: CASSWGPIYEQYF

J: TRBJ1-5
size: few
V: TRBV18
D: .
DNA: TGTGCCAGCTCACCACCGGGAGGCAATCAGCCCCAGCATTTT
CDR3: CASSPPGGNQPQHF

J: TRBJ1-1
size: .
V: TRBV6-1
D: .
DNA: TGTGCGAGCAACAGGGTGAACACTGAAGCTTTCTTT
CDR3: CASNRVNTEAFF

J: TRBJ2-2
size: once
V: TRBV11-2
D: .
DNA: TGTGCCAGCAGCCCTTACTTAAGCGGGGAGCTGTTTTTT
CDR3: CASSPYLSGELFF

J: TRBJ1-2
size: .
V: TRBV19
D: TRBD1
DNA: TGTGCCAGTAGTATTCGGGACAGGGGAACGGGCTACACCTTC
CDR3: CASSIRDRGTGYTF

J: TRBJ2-5
size: .
V: TRBV25-1
D: TRBD1
DNA: TGTGCCAGCAGTGAATATAAGGGGGCCCAAGAGACCCAGTACTTC
CDR3: CASSEYKGAQETQYF

J: TRBJ1-3
size: .
V: TRBV6-5
D: .
DNA: TGTGCCAGCAGTTACAAGGAAGCGGCTGGAAACACCATATATTTT
CDR3: CASSYKEAAGNTIYF

J: TRBJ1-2
size: .
V: TRBV6-1
D: TRBD1
DNA: TGTGCCAGCAGTCAAGGGGTCAATGGACAGGAGGGCGGCTACACCTTC
CDR3: CASSQGVNGQEGGYTF

J: TRBJ2-7
size: .
V: TRBV19
D: .
DNA: TGTGCCAGTAGAAATCGGGCGGGACGGGAGTACTTC
CDR3: CASRNRAGREYF

J: TRBJ2-3
size: .
V: TRBV7-7
D: TRBD2
DNA: TGTGCTAGCAGCTGGCCGCCAGGCGGGGGGCTCACAGATACGCAGTATTTT
CDR3: CASSWPPGGGLTDTQYF

J: TRBJ1-6
size: .
V: TRBV9
D: TRBD1
DNA: TGTGCCAGCAGCGTAGAAGGACAGGGACATTCACCCCTCCACTTT
CDR3: CASSVEGQGHSPLHF

J: TRBJ1-4
size: once
V: TRBV27
D: .
DNA: TGTGCCAGCAGTTTGAGCTTGCGGCCAACTAATGAAAAACTGTTTTTT
CDR3: CASSLSLRPTNEKLFF

J: TRBJ2-7
size: .
V: TRBV5-4
D: .
DNA: TGTGCCAGCAGCACAGGGATAGGGGACGAGCAGTACTTC
CDR3: CASSTGIGDEQYF

J: TRBJ2-7
size: .
V: TRBV7-2
D: .
DNA: TGTGCCAGCAGGCCTAGAGAGGGCAGGTCCTACGAGCAGTACTTC
CDR3: CASRPREGRSYEQYF

J: TRBJ1-3
size: .
V: TRBV6-6
D: .
DNA: TGTGCCAGCAGTACCCCCCGGACAGCAGGCCACACCATATATTTT
CDR3: CASSTPRTAGHTIYF

J: TRBJ1-6
size: few
V: TRBV6-5
D: .
DNA: TGTGCCAGCAGTTACTCGAAAACCCTACCGGATTCACCCCTCCACTTT
CDR3: CASSYSKTLPDSPLHF

J: TRBJ1-2
size: .
V: TRBV19
D: .
DNA: TGTGCCAGTAGTATTGATTCCGGCAGGGGCTATGGCTACACCTTC
CDR3: CASSIDSGRGYGYTF

J: TRBJ2-5
size: once
V: TRBV4-2
D: .
DNA: TGTGCCAGCAGCCAAGAGTGGGCTAGCTTGGAGACCCAGTACTTC
CDR3: CASSQEWASLETQYF

J: TRBJ2-1
size: .
V: TRBV5-1
D: .
DNA: TGCGCCAGCAGCCGGAACTACCCGGGAAGCTCCTACAATGAGCAGTTCTTC
CDR3: CASSRNYPGSSYNEQFF

J: TRBJ1-1
size: .
V: TRBV19
D: .
DNA: TGTGCCAGTAGTAGCCGAGGCAGGGAGAACACTGAAGCTTTCTTT
CDR3: CASSSRGRENTEAFF

J: TRBJ2-7
size: .
V: TRBV13
D: .
DNA: TGTGCCAGCAGTGTTGGGAGGTCCTACGAGCAGTACTTC
CDR3: CASSVGRSYEQYF